One sample yielded the 29 T cell receptor beta chains listed below, sequenced in a study of response to subunit inactivated influenza vaccine. TCRdb recomputed calls from the RT-PCR reads with MiXCR, one row per CDR3 protein. The sample has some 190,000 distinct CDR3 sequences, under 15% seen once. Sequencing was performed on CD8+ T cells sorted from PBMCs, taken about 5 days after vaccination. These TCRs come from a man aged 45-65 years who received an inactivated influenza vaccine.

V gene TRBV9 combines with J gene TRBJ2-2, with 11 bases identical to TRBD2. The ends lost 4 bases at V and 6 bases at J; junction bases unmatched: 8. The CDR3 spans 16 residues. Per the germline V gene, CDR1 is SGDLS and CDR2 is YYNGEE. CDR3 protein: CASSSGLAVQAGELFF. CDR3 coding DNA: TGTGCCAGCAGCTCGGGACTAGCGGTTCAAGCCGGGGAGCTGTTTTTT.

There are many counts of this clonotype. The chain combines TRBV12-3 or TRBV12-4 with TRBJ2-2; 14 bases are shared with TRBD2. The CDR3 consists of 17 residues. Germline trimming cut 4 bases from V and 4 bases from J; bases unmatched to any gene: 5. CDR3 region: CASSSPGLAGGTGELFF. CDR3 nucleotide sequence: TGTGCCAGCAGTTCCCCCGGACTAGCGGGGGGCACCGGGGAGCTGTTTTTT.

This clonotype came up a few times. The CDR3 region is CASSFAAGVVHEQYF. CDR3 nucleotide sequence: TGTGCCAGCAGCTTCGCCGCGGGAGTGGTCCACGAGCAGTACTTC. The rearrangement joins TRBV7-9 to TRBJ2-7; 7 bases are shared with TRBD2. The CDR3 totals 15 residues. The V and J ends lost 3 bases and 5 bases, in that order; junction bases with no gene match: 10. CDR1 and CDR2 from the germline V gene are SEHNR and FQNEAQ (reference sequence).

The table lists this clonotype with a few counts. The chain employs TRBV11-2 and TRBJ1-1; 7 nucleotides agree with TRBD1. Germline V gene lookup returns CDR1 SGHAT and CDR2 FQNNGV. J was trimmed by 0 bases and V by 3 bases; bases with no gene match: 10. The CDR3 extends over 17 amino acids. The CDR3 spells CASSFGQAAYMNTEAFF. CDR3 DNA: TGTGCCAGCAGCTTCGGACAGGCCGCTTACATGAACACTGAAGCTTTCTTT.

This clonotype showed up just a few times. The V call is TRBV9, the J call TRBJ2-7; D may be TRBD1 (6 bases). Trimming pared 4 bases from V and 3 bases from J, leaving 14 bases between. The CDR3 sequence is 14 residues long. Germline values: CDR1 SGDLS, CDR2 YYNGEE. The CDR3 nucleotides are TGTGCCAGCAGCAATACAGGGAAGGGCTACGAGCAGTACTTC. As protein: CASSNTGKGYEQYF.

The J gene is TRBJ2-5, the V gene TRBV6-2 or TRBV6-3, with no clear D. Germline CDR1 MNHEY, CDR2 SVGEGT. The V gene lost 2 bases and the J gene lost 2 bases, with 6 bases spanning the gap. The CDR3 contains 13 residues. CDR3 nucleotides: TGTGCCAGCAGTTACCTCATTCAAGAGACCCAGTACTTC. Translated, it gives CASSYLIQETQYF.

This clonotype was seen more than once but under ten times. This sequence joins TRBV25-1 and TRBJ2-5, with 7 bases fitting TRBD1. After removal of 3 bases from V and 5 bases from J, the junction contained 12 bases not matched to a gene. The germline V gene has CDR1 MGHDK and CDR2 SYGVNS. The CDR3 covers 16 residues. The DNA of the CDR3 is TGTGCCAGCAGTGAGTTAACGACAGGGATCGTCGAGACCCAGTACTTC. This encodes CASSELTTGIVETQYF.

This chain joins TRBV4-3 and TRBJ2-7; no reliable D call. V was clipped by 3 bases and J by 7 bases, with 13 bases between them. The CDR3 runs 13 residues. Germline V CDR1 and CDR2: LGHNA, YSLEER. The CDR3 DNA reads TGCGCCAGCAGCCATTCCCCAACTGGGGAGCAGTACTTC. Protein sequence: CASSHSPTGEQYF.

The rearrangement joins TRBV5-4 to TRBJ2-2; 9 positions agree with TRBD2. Per germline, CDR1 SGHNT and CDR2 YYREEE (reference sequence). Unmatched junction bases numbered 12, after V lost 2 bases and J lost 4 bases. This CDR3 has 18 residues. Here the CDR3 DNA reads TGTGCCAGCAGCTTATTGCCCCTTAGCGGGGGCACCACCGGGGAGCTGTTTTTT. It is translated as CASSLLPLSGGTTGELFF.

The chain couples TRBV2 to TRBJ1-5; D perhaps matches TRBD1 (6 bases). This CDR3 spans 13 amino acids. V lost 7 bases and J 8 bases, leaving 15 bases between the germline ends. Per germline, CDR1 SNHLY and CDR2 FYNNEI. The CDR3 nucleotides are TGTGCCAGCAACTACAGGGTGGTGGAGCCCCAGCATTTT. Its translation: CASNYRVVEPQHF.

This clonotype was counted once. This CDR3 reads CASSLVPGQGKGLPYEQYF. CDR3 nucleotides: TGTGCCAGCAGCTTAGTTCCGGGACAGGGGAAAGGACTCCCATACGAGCAGTACTTC. The chain links TRBV11-1 to TRBJ2-7; TRBD1 agrees at 10 bases. V shed 1 base and J 4 bases; nucleotides not matched to a gene: 16. The germline V gene has CDR1 SGHAT and CDR2 FQDESV (reference sequence). The CDR3 consists of 19 residues.

This clonotype came up a few times. The chain has TRBV11-2 and TRBJ2-7, with 13 bases identical to TRBD2. In germline, CDR1 is SGHAT, CDR2 FQNNGV. The CDR3 runs to 19 residues. J lost 1 base, V lost 3 bases, and 12 bases had no gene match. The CDR3 reads CASSFVQGLAGDLSYEQYF. The CDR3 DNA is TGTGCCAGCAGCTTCGTGCAAGGACTAGCGGGGGACCTATCCTACGAGCAGTACTTC.

There are a few counts of this clonotype. The chain recombines TRBV4-3 with TRBJ2-3, with 11 positions matching TRBD2. CDR3 size: 20 residues. Trimming cost V 1 base and J 5 bases; bases outside gene matches: 17. Germline values: CDR1 LGHNA, CDR2 YSLEER. Here the CDR3 DNA reads TGCGCCAGCAGCCAAGGCTCTGGGGTTAGCGGGAGGGCCCGGGGAGATACGCAGTATTTT. Translating gives CASSQGSGVSGRARGDTQYF.

Ten or more counts support this clonotype. V usage is TRBV3-1 and J usage is TRBJ2-7, with no clear D. Trimming removed 0 bases from V and 1 base from J, with 10 bases in between. CDR1 is LGHDT and CDR2 is YNNKEL in the germline V gene (reference sequence). This CDR3 has 15 amino acids. The CDR3 bases are TGTGCCAGCAGCCAAGATAGTCGAGGTTCCTACGAGCAGTACTTC. This encodes CASSQDSRGSYEQYF.

The genes are TRBV15 and TRBJ2-7, with unresolved D. Germline CDR1 LNHNV, CDR2 YYDKDF (reference sequence). CDR3 length: 13 amino acids. The germline V and J ends were trimmed by 3 bases and 5 bases, with 11 bases remaining between them. CDR3 sequence (DNA): TGTGCCACCAGCAGTAACGGAGTCAACGAGCAGTACTTC. It codes for CATSSNGVNEQYF.

This clonotype was found a few times. The CDR3 loop reads CASSLMGRTDTQYF. Here the CDR3 DNA reads TGTGCCAGCAGTTTAATGGGTCGGACAGATACGCAGTATTTT. The chain recombines TRBV27 with TRBJ2-3; D ambiguous. CDR1 is MNHEY, CDR2 SMNVEV, per germline (reference sequence). The CDR3 extends over 14 amino acids. Deletions cut 2 bases from V and 3 bases from J, with 9 bases between.

The rearrangement uses TRBV4-2 and TRBJ2-7; a weak D match, TRBD2 (6 bases). V was trimmed by 0 bases and J by 6 bases, leaving 18 bases between them. The CDR3 has 16 amino acids. Germline loops: CDR1 LGHNA, CDR2 YNFKEQ. Written as DNA, the CDR3 is TGTGCCAGCAGCCAAGACCCCGTATGGGGGGTCGGCGAGCAGTACTTC. It is translated as CASSQDPVWGVGEQYF.

This clonotype was observed a handful of times. The V and J genes are TRBV28 and TRBJ1-6, with 7 nucleotides matching TRBD1. This CDR3 is built from 14 residues. With 7 bases clipped from V and 5 bases from J, the junction kept 5 bases outside the gene matches. Germline-derived CDR1 and CDR2 are MDHEN and SYDVKM. This CDR3 reads CASTLTGNNSPLHF. CDR3 nucleotides: TGTGCCAGCACTCTGACAGGGAATAATTCACCCCTCCACTTT.

V usage is TRBV21-1 and J usage is TRBJ2-7; the D call TRBD1 from the table was never checked on the DNA. TRBV21-1 is described as a pseudogene. This CDR3 has 17 amino acids. The CDR3, as DNA: TGTGCCAGCAGCAGCTCTTTTGGACAGACACAGACCTACGAGCAGTACTTC. Its protein is CASSSSFGQTQTYEQYF.

This clonotype was counted many times. An end of the junction does not agree with germline; a read error may underlie this. This rearrangement joins TRBV27 to TRBJ1-5, with TRBD1 as a possible D gene (5 bases). The CDR3 loop spans 15 amino acids. The germline CDR1 and CDR2 sequences are MNHEY and SMNVEV (reference sequence). The CDR3 region has the DNA TGTGCCAGCAGTTTATTGGGGGATAGCGATCAGCCCCAGCATTTT. It translates to CASSLLGDSDQPQHF.

The rearrangement links TRBV28 to TRBJ1-1; D is undetermined. The CDR3 sequence is 15 residues long. The germline V and J ends were trimmed by 2 bases and 1 base, with 11 bases remaining between them. Germline CDR1 is MDHEN and CDR2 is SYDVKM. The CDR3: CASSLLPLKNTEAFF. CDR3 bases: TGTGCCAGCAGTTTACTCCCATTAAAGAACACTGAAGCTTTCTTT.

The table lists this clonotype with a few counts. The chain has TRBV11-2 and TRBJ2-7; D may be TRBD2 (6 bases). From germline, CDR1 is SGHAT and CDR2 FQNNGV. V was pared by 3 bases and J by 3 bases, with 18 bases between. The CDR3 is made up of 16 amino acids. The CDR3 DNA follows: TGTGCCAGCAGCTTTCCCCAGGGACTCCCTAACTACGAGCAGTACTTC. It is translated as CASSFPQGLPNYEQYF.

This clonotype was seen a few times. The CDR3 coding sequence is TGTGCCAGCAGCTCCCGGGACGGGCGCTGGGATACGCAGTATTTT. Encoded protein: CASSSRDGRWDTQYF. The genes are TRBV14 and TRBJ2-3; D could derive from TRBD1 or TRBD2 (5 bases each). CDR3 length: 15 amino acids. From germline, CDR1 is SGHDN and CDR2 FVKESK. Trimming pared 5 bases from V and 6 bases from J, leaving 18 bases between.

This clonotype was counted ten times or more. J is TRBJ2-1 and V is TRBV20-1, with D possibly being TRBD2 (6 bases). CDR3 size: 14 residues. Germline-derived CDR1 and CDR2 are DFQATT and SNEGSKA (reference sequence). Trimming removed 0 bases from V and 10 bases from J, with 16 bases in between. CDR3 bases: TGCAGTGCTAGAGAGGCGGGGATGTCAACCGAGCAGTTCTTC. Its translation: CSAREAGMSTEQFF.

The chain couples TRBV5-6 to TRBJ2-7, with D perhaps matching TRBD1 (5 bases). Germline-derived CDR1 and CDR2 are SGHDT and YYEEEE. V dropped 1 base and J dropped 7 bases, with 18 bases sitting between them. The CDR3 has 15 amino acids. CDR3 DNA: TGTGCCAGCAGCTTGAACTTCAGGGCAGGGTTTGAGCAGTACTTC. Translated: CASSLNFRAGFEQYF.

This chain joins TRBV15 and TRBJ2-2, with D perhaps assigned TRBD1 or TRBD2 (5 bases each). Deletions cut 0 bases from V and 5 bases from J, with 10 bases between. Per the germline V gene, CDR1 is LNHNV and CDR2 is YYDKDF (reference sequence). The CDR3 covers 15 residues. The CDR3 region has the DNA TGTGCCACCAGCAGAGATCGCGAGGGGACCGGGGAGCTGTTTTTT. Its translation is CATSRDREGTGELFF. Supplemented by reference TRBV15 and TRBJ2-2, the full variable domain reads DAMVIQNPRYQVTQFGKPVTLSCSQTLNHNVMYWYQQKSSQAPKLLFHYYDKDFNNEADTPDNFQSRRPNTSFCFLDIRSPGLGDTAMYLCATSRDREGTGELFFGEGSRLTVL.

This chain connects TRBV20-1 to TRBJ2-3, with D maybe TRBD2 (6 bases). Trimming took 6 bases from V and 2 from J, leaving 15 bases between them. The length of the CDR3 is 14 residues. Germline-derived CDR1 and CDR2 are DFQATT and SNEGSKA (reference sequence). The DNA of the CDR3 is TGCAGTGCATCCGGGACTTCTTACACAGATACGCAGTATTTT. Translated: CSASGTSYTDTQYF.

This chain connects TRBV4-3 to TRBJ2-1; 10 nucleotides align to TRBD2. This CDR3 comprises 17 residues. The V segment lost 4 bases and the J segment 4 bases; nucleotides outside the gene matches: 10. Germline assignment: CDR1 LGHNA and CDR2 YSLEER. In DNA form, the CDR3 reads TGCGCCAGCAGCCTCGTATTCTCTAGCGGGGGTTACAATGAGCAGTTCTTC. Protein: CASSLVFSSGGYNEQFF.

The chain links TRBV6-5 to TRBJ2-7; TRBD2 might be the D (6 bases). V lost 0 bases and J lost 5, with 20 bases in between. CDR1 MNHEY and CDR2 SVGAGI come from the germline V gene. The length of the CDR3 is 17 residues. This CDR3 is CASSYSIEREARDEQYF. CDR3 bases: TGTGCCAGCAGTTACTCGATAGAGAGGGAGGCTCGGGACGAGCAGTACTTC.